One sample yielded the 2 T cell receptor beta chains listed below, sequenced in a study of blood T cell repertoires in COVID-19. Profiled with immunoSEQ multiplex PCR; TCRdb holds only in-frame clones, not every one. The data contain about 200,000 clones, 84% of them seen just once; the ten biggest clones take up 7.6%. Sequencing input: peripheral blood. These receptors all stem from a woman between 50 and 59 years old with active or convalescent COVID-19.

This clone was counted a few times. J is TRBJ2-2 and V is TRBV9, with TRBD2 matching 11 bases. This CDR3 has 17 residues. Germline assignment: CDR1 SGDLS and CDR2 YYNGEE. V was clipped by 4 bases and J by 5 bases; unmatched bases: 10. The CDR3 DNA follows: TGTGCCAGCAGCAAGACACTTAGCGGGAGGGGAACCGGGGAGCTGTTTTTT. This encodes CASSKTLSGRGTGELFF. The whole variable domain, remainder taken from reference TRBV9 and TRBJ2-2, is DSGVTQTPKHLITATGQRVTLRCSPRSGDLSVYWYQQSLDQGLQFLIQYYNGEERAKGNILERFSAQQFPDLHSELNLSSLELGDSALYFCASSKTLSGRGTGELFFGEGSRLTVL.

The chain recombines TRBV30 with TRBJ2-2; TRBD1 agrees at 9 bases. The CDR3 has 13 amino acids. V gave up 7 bases and J gave up 5 bases; unmatched junction bases: 5. From germline, CDR1 is GTSNPN and CDR2 SVGIG (reference sequence). As DNA, the CDR3 is TGTGCCTACGGACAGGGGTGGACCGGGGAGCTGTTTTTT. Protein product: CAYGQGWTGELFF.